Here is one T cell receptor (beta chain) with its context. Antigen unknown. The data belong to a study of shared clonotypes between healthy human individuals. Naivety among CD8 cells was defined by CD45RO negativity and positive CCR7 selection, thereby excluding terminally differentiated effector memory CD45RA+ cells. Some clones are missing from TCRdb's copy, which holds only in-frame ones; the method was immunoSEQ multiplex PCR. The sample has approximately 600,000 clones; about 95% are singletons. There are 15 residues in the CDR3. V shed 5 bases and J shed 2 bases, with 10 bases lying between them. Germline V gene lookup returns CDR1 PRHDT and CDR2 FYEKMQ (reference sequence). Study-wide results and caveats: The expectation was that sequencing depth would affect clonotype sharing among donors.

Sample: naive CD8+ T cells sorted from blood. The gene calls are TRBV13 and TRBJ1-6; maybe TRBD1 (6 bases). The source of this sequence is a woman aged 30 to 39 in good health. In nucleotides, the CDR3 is TGTGCCAGCAGCAGGGGGTCTCCCTATAATTCACCCCTCCACTTT. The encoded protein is CASSRGSPYNSPLHF.